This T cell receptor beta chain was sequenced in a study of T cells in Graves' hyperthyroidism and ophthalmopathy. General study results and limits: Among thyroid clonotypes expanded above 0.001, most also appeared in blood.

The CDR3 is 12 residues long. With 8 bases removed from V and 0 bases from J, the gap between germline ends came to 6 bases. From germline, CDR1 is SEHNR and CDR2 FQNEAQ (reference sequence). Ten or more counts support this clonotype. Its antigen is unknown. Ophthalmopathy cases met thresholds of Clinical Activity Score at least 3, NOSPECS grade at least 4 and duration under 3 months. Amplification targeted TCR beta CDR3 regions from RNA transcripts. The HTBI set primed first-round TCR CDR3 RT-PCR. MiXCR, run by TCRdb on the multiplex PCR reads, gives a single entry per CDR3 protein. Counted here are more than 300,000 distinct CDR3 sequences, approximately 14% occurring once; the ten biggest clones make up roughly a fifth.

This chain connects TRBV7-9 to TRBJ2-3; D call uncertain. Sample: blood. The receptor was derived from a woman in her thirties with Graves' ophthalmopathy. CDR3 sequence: CASDHSTDTQYF. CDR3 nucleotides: TGTGCCAGCGACCACAGCACAGATACGCAGTATTTT.